The sequence of this TCR beta chain was determined in a study of regulatory T cells in long-lasting Graves disease. General study findings and limits: Persistent Graves' patients showed less TCR diversity than newly diagnosed patients showed.

The CDR3 loop spans 13 amino acids. CDR1 and CDR2 from the germline V gene are DFQATT and SNEGSKA (reference sequence). Trimming pared 4 bases from V and 4 bases from J, leaving 13 bases between. Indicated time point: persistent/refractory GD, antithyroid drugs over 5 years with positive TRAb. Extracted RNA from PBMCs served as the source of the TCR library. Combining iRepertoire HTBI primers with Arm-PCR of CDR3 regions, the authors built TCR beta libraries. TCRdb itself ran the multiplex PCR reads through MiXCR, one entry per CDR3 protein. This sample yields 450,000 or so distinct CDR3 sequences, of which around 20% are seen a single time; 7.8% belongs to the top ten. This clonotype was observed many times. Its antigen is not known.

The sample was peripheral blood mononuclear cells (PBMCs), taken when the disease was refractory, from a patient treated with antithyroid drugs. This chain links TRBV20-1 with TRBJ1-2; D remains ambiguous. The source of this sequence is a female donor with Graves disease. The CDR3 is CSAKTVDPYGYTF. For the CDR3, the DNA is TGCAGTGCTAAGACCGTCGATCCCTATGGCTACACCTTC.